This is a list of T cell receptor beta chains from one sample in a study of cytomegalovirus exposure and HLA in healthy donors. Libraries were prepared by immunoSEQ multiplex PCR; TCRdb keeps only in-frame clonotypes and omits some of them. In the table there are about 150,000 clones, approximately 82% of which are singletons. Sequencing was performed on PBMCs. These receptors originate from a man aged 40-55 years in good health and CMV-seronegative. Each CDR3 is given with its conserved first and last residue. Fields, in order: D gene, clone size, V gene, J gene, CDR3 DNA, CDR3 protein. A D gene is named only where the DNA matches it firmly. The size of a clone is reported for some rows only, either as once, few or many, or as a class for expanded clones.

d_call: .
clone_size: .
v_call: TRBV6-5
j_call: TRBJ1-2
cdr3_nt: TGTGCCAGCAGTTACCCGGGAACCTATGGCTACACCTTC
cdr3_aa: CASSYPGTYGYTF

d_call: .
clone_size: few
v_call: TRBV19
j_call: TRBJ1-2
cdr3_nt: TGTGCCAGTAGTCCGGGGACTGACCTTAGGTATGGCTACACCTTC
cdr3_aa: CASSPGTDLRYGYTF

d_call: .
clone_size: few
v_call: TRBV18
j_call: TRBJ1-1
cdr3_nt: TGTGCCAGCTCACCTCTAGGAGCTATGATGAACACTGAAGCTTTCTTT
cdr3_aa: CASSPLGAMMNTEAFF

d_call: .
clone_size: .
v_call: TRBV20-1
j_call: TRBJ1-1
cdr3_nt: TGCAGTGCTAGAGATTGGGGGCAAGCTTTCTTT
cdr3_aa: CSARDWGQAFF

d_call: TRBD2
clone_size: .
v_call: TRBV5-1
j_call: TRBJ2-2
cdr3_nt: TGCGCCAGCAGCCCTTTTTTGAGCGGGAGCACCGGGGAGCTGTTTTTT
cdr3_aa: CASSPFLSGSTGELFF

d_call: TRBD2
clone_size: .
v_call: TRBV7-8
j_call: TRBJ2-7
cdr3_nt: TGTGCCAGCAGCGTCAATAGCGGGAGCTCCTACGAGCAGTACTTC
cdr3_aa: CASSVNSGSSYEQYF

d_call: TRBD2
clone_size: .
v_call: TRBV4-3
j_call: TRBJ2-1
cdr3_nt: TGCGCCAGCAGCCAAGATTGGGCTAGCGGGGAAAATGAGCAGTTCTTC
cdr3_aa: CASSQDWASGENEQFF

d_call: .
clone_size: .
v_call: TRBV7-9
j_call: TRBJ2-6
cdr3_nt: TGTGCCAGCAGCTTAGTTATTGGGGCAGGGACTGGGGCCAACGTCCTGACTTTC
cdr3_aa: CASSLVIGAGTGANVLTF

d_call: .
clone_size: .
v_call: TRBV9
j_call: TRBJ2-7
cdr3_nt: TGTGCCAGCAGCGTAGCCAGCTCCTACGAGCAGTACTTC
cdr3_aa: CASSVASSYEQYF

d_call: .
clone_size: .
v_call: TRBV4-2
j_call: TRBJ2-1
cdr3_nt: TGTGCCAGCAGCCAAGGGCTAGCCAATGAGCAGTTCTTC
cdr3_aa: CASSQGLANEQFF

d_call: .
clone_size: .
v_call: TRBV27
j_call: TRBJ2-6
cdr3_nt: TGTGCCGTCCACTCTGGGGCCAACGTCCTGACTTTC
cdr3_aa: CAVHSGANVLTF

d_call: .
clone_size: .
v_call: TRBV5-1
j_call: TRBJ2-1
cdr3_nt: TGCGCCAGCAGCTTGATGTACTACAATGAGCAGTTCTTC
cdr3_aa: CASSLMYYNEQFF

d_call: .
clone_size: .
v_call: TRBV4-3
j_call: TRBJ2-3
cdr3_nt: TGCGCCAGCAGCCAGTCAGGATCAGTAGATACGCAGTATTTT
cdr3_aa: CASSQSGSVDTQYF

d_call: TRBD2
clone_size: .
v_call: TRBV7-2
j_call: TRBJ2-7
cdr3_nt: TGTGCCAGCAGGGACCCGGGGGCGGGGGGCTCCTACGAGCAGTACTTC
cdr3_aa: CASRDPGAGGSYEQYF

d_call: TRBD1
clone_size: few
v_call: TRBV27
j_call: TRBJ2-3
cdr3_nt: TGTGCCAGCAGTTTTTCGGACAGGGCAACAGATACGCAGTATTTT
cdr3_aa: CASSFSDRATDTQYF

d_call: .
clone_size: once
v_call: TRBV6-5
j_call: TRBJ1-6
cdr3_nt: TGTGCCAGCACCTTAACGTGGACAGCCAATTCACCCCTCCACTTT
cdr3_aa: CASTLTWTANSPLHF

d_call: .
clone_size: .
v_call: TRBV4-3
j_call: TRBJ1-2
cdr3_nt: TGCGCCAGCAGCCAAGATAGTAACTATGGCTACACCTTC
cdr3_aa: CASSQDSNYGYTF